These T cell receptor beta chains were read from a single sample in a study of CD8 T cells in ankylosing spondylitis. TCRdb analysed the 5' RACE reads with MiXCR anew, one entry per CDR3 protein. This table holds 250,000 or so distinct CDR3 sequences, 10% found once. Sequenced material: blood, either unsorted or a sorted T cell fraction (not recorded which). These receptors were taken from a male donor with ankylosing spondylitis or in good health (not recorded which). Each CDR3 is given with its conserved first and last residue. The D gene is left open where the match is weak. Expanded clones are given a class, and other clones once, few, many or no size at all.

j_gene: TRBJ2-3
abundance: many
v_gene: TRBV6-5
d_gene: .
CDR3nt: TGTGCCAGCAGTTACTCGCCGGGTACAGATACGCAGTATTTT
CDR3aa: CASSYSPGTDTQYF

j_gene: TRBJ2-3
abundance: few
v_gene: TRBV25-1
d_gene: TRBD2
CDR3nt: TGTGCCAGCACCCTAGCGGGGGGGCCGAGTACGCAGTATTTT
CDR3aa: CASTLAGGPSTQYF

j_gene: TRBJ1-2
abundance: many
v_gene: TRBV10-3
d_gene: TRBD1
CDR3nt: TGTGCCATCAGTGAGTCGGGACAGGGGGCGCTTGGCTACACCTTC
CDR3aa: CAISESGQGALGYTF

j_gene: TRBJ1-2
abundance: many
v_gene: TRBV5-1
d_gene: .
CDR3nt: TGCGCCAGCAGCTTGCAGGGGCCCTCCTATGGCTACACCTTC
CDR3aa: CASSLQGPSYGYTF

j_gene: TRBJ1-6
abundance: .
v_gene: TRBV7-2
d_gene: TRBD1
CDR3nt: TGTGTCAGCAGCCAAGACGACAGGGGCTTCAATTCACCCCTCCACTTT
CDR3aa: CVSSQDDRGFNSPLHF

j_gene: TRBJ2-1
abundance: many
v_gene: TRBV5-1
d_gene: .
CDR3nt: TGCGCCAGCAGCTTGTTAGAGGGCTCCTACAATGAGCAGTTCTTC
CDR3aa: CASSLLEGSYNEQFF

j_gene: TRBJ1-4
abundance: many
v_gene: TRBV20-1
d_gene: .
CDR3nt: TGCAGTGCTAGACTTAGTGGAGGGCCTAGAGGAACTAATGAAAAACTGTTTTTT
CDR3aa: CSARLSGGPRGTNEKLFF

j_gene: TRBJ2-7
abundance: many
v_gene: TRBV5-1
d_gene: TRBD1
CDR3nt: TGCGCCAGCAGCTTGGCCGGGACAGCTTGGGGAGACTACGAGCAGTACTTC
CDR3aa: CASSLAGTAWGDYEQYF

j_gene: TRBJ1-2
abundance: many
v_gene: TRBV14
d_gene: .
CDR3nt: TGTGCCAGCAGCCAAGATCCCCGGATAGGAGCTAACTATGGCTACACCTTC
CDR3aa: CASSQDPRIGANYGYTF

j_gene: TRBJ1-5
abundance: many
v_gene: TRBV10-3
d_gene: .
CDR3nt: TGTGCCACCCGATCTAGCAATCAGCCCCAGCATTTT
CDR3aa: CATRSSNQPQHF

j_gene: TRBJ1-1
abundance: many
v_gene: TRBV6-6
d_gene: .
CDR3nt: TGTGCCAGCAGTGGGAACACTGAAGCTTTCTTT
CDR3aa: CASSGNTEAFF

j_gene: TRBJ2-7
abundance: many
v_gene: TRBV6-6
d_gene: .
CDR3nt: TGTGCCAGCAGGGGGGGTCCCTACGAGCAGTACTTC
CDR3aa: CASRGGPYEQYF

j_gene: TRBJ2-1
abundance: many
v_gene: TRBV2
d_gene: .
CDR3nt: TGTGCCAGCGAATCGGGACTCCGGAATGAGCAGTTCTTC
CDR3aa: CASESGLRNEQFF

j_gene: TRBJ1-5
abundance: many
v_gene: TRBV20-1
d_gene: .
CDR3nt: TGCAGTGCCAGCCGGTATCAGGGAGGCGTCGGTCAGCCCCAGCATTTT
CDR3aa: CSASRYQGGVGQPQHF

j_gene: TRBJ1-1
abundance: many
v_gene: TRBV6-1
d_gene: .
CDR3nt: TGTGCCAGCAGTCCCCGGGGGTATGGGGTGGGAGACACTGAAGCTTTCTTT
CDR3aa: CASSPRGYGVGDTEAFF

j_gene: TRBJ2-1
abundance: many
v_gene: TRBV10-3
d_gene: TRBD2
CDR3nt: TGTGCCATCAGGACTAGCGGGGGCCTTAACAATGAGCAGTTCTTC
CDR3aa: CAIRTSGGLNNEQFF

j_gene: TRBJ2-7
abundance: many
v_gene: TRBV12-3/TRBV12-4
d_gene: TRBD1
CDR3nt: TGTGCCAGCAGCCGACAGGGGTTAGCCTACGAGCAGTACTTC
CDR3aa: CASSRQGLAYEQYF

j_gene: TRBJ2-7
abundance: many
v_gene: TRBV5-1
d_gene: .
CDR3nt: TGCGCCAGCAGCTTAAAGAGGGGGGCGTACGAGCAGTACTTC
CDR3aa: CASSLKRGAYEQYF

j_gene: TRBJ1-1
abundance: few
v_gene: TRBV21-1
d_gene: .
CDR3nt: TGTGCCAGCAGTGAAAGCGGTCCGGGAGCTTCCAACACTGAAGCTTTCTTT
CDR3aa: CASSESGPGASNTEAFF

j_gene: TRBJ2-5
abundance: many
v_gene: TRBV15
d_gene: .
CDR3nt: TGTGCCACCAGCAGAGATGGGCTCTCCGGGACCCAGTACTTC
CDR3aa: CATSRDGLSGTQYF

j_gene: TRBJ2-5
abundance: many
v_gene: TRBV29-1
d_gene: TRBD2
CDR3nt: TGCAGCGTTGCCCCAGCGGGAGATGGGGAGACCCAGTACTTC
CDR3aa: CSVAPAGDGETQYF

j_gene: TRBJ2-1
abundance: .
v_gene: TRBV11-2
d_gene: TRBD1
CDR3nt: TGTGCCAGCAGCTTATCCCCCCAACGCGGACAGGGGGTATCCAATGAGCAGTTCTTC
CDR3aa: CASSLSPQRGQGVSNEQFF

j_gene: TRBJ1-2
abundance: many
v_gene: TRBV25-1
d_gene: .
CDR3nt: TGTGCCAGCAGTGATGTCAGGGCTAACTATGGCTACACCTTC
CDR3aa: CASSDVRANYGYTF

j_gene: TRBJ2-1
abundance: many
v_gene: TRBV24-1
d_gene: TRBD2
CDR3nt: TGTGCCACCAGTGATTTCAAGCAGCGGGGGGGCTATGAGCAGTTCTTC
CDR3aa: CATSDFKQRGGYEQFF

j_gene: TRBJ1-1
abundance: many
v_gene: TRBV4-1
d_gene: TRBD1
CDR3nt: TGCGCCAGCAGCCCTCACAGGGGGGGACCTGAAGCTTTCTTT
CDR3aa: CASSPHRGGPEAFF

j_gene: TRBJ2-3
abundance: many
v_gene: TRBV3-1
d_gene: TRBD2
CDR3nt: TGTGCCAGCAGCCAAGGGCTAGCGGGAACGTCAGATACGCAGTATTTT
CDR3aa: CASSQGLAGTSDTQYF

j_gene: TRBJ2-1
abundance: few
v_gene: TRBV20-1
d_gene: TRBD2
CDR3nt: TGCAGTGCTAGAGCCCCAGGAGGAGAGCGGGGGTTCTTC
CDR3aa: CSARAPGGERGFF

j_gene: TRBJ2-3
abundance: many
v_gene: TRBV21-1
d_gene: .
CDR3nt: TGTGCCAGCAGCAGCGGACAGACACCTATCACAGATACGCAGTATTTT
CDR3aa: CASSSGQTPITDTQYF

j_gene: TRBJ2-7
abundance: .
v_gene: TRBV7-2
d_gene: .
CDR3nt: TGTGCCAGCAGCTTAGCGGACCGAATTTACTTC
CDR3aa: CASSLADRIYF

j_gene: TRBJ2-3
abundance: .
v_gene: TRBV19
d_gene: TRBD2
CDR3nt: TGTGCCAGTAGTATTGCGTTAGCGGGCGCTTTGACTTTT
CDR3aa: CASSIALAGALTF

j_gene: TRBJ2-7
abundance: many
v_gene: TRBV5-1
d_gene: .
CDR3nt: TGCGCCAGCAGCTTGGGAGGCAATGCCTACGAGCAGTACTTC
CDR3aa: CASSLGGNAYEQYF

j_gene: TRBJ2-3
abundance: many
v_gene: TRBV12-3/TRBV12-4
d_gene: .
CDR3nt: TGTGCCAGCAGTATTAGCACAGATACGCAGTATTTT
CDR3aa: CASSISTDTQYF

j_gene: TRBJ1-3
abundance: .
v_gene: TRBV20-1
d_gene: .
CDR3nt: TGCAGTGCTAGAGGCAATACCGGAAACACCATATATTTT
CDR3aa: CSARGNTGNTIYF

j_gene: TRBJ2-3
abundance: many
v_gene: TRBV10-1
d_gene: TRBD2
CDR3nt: TGCGCCAGCAGTCCGGGACTAGCGGAGTCAGGAGTATTTAGTACTAGCACAGATACGCAGTATTTT
CDR3aa: CASSPGLAESGVFSTSTDTQYF

j_gene: TRBJ2-7
abundance: many
v_gene: TRBV6-2/TRBV6-3
d_gene: .
CDR3nt: TGTGCCGCCAGTAGGTCCTACGAGCAGTACTTC
CDR3aa: CAASRSYEQYF

j_gene: TRBJ2-1
abundance: many
v_gene: TRBV19
d_gene: TRBD2
CDR3nt: TGTGCCAGTAGTACCCCCAGCGGGAGGGTCCCAAATGAGCAGTTCTTC
CDR3aa: CASSTPSGRVPNEQFF

j_gene: TRBJ2-1
abundance: .
v_gene: TRBV7-9
d_gene: TRBD2
CDR3nt: TGTGCCAGCAGCAAGCCGGGACTAGGCGGTGAGCAGTTCTTC
CDR3aa: CASSKPGLGGEQFF

j_gene: TRBJ2-3
abundance: many
v_gene: TRBV4-1
d_gene: TRBD2
CDR3nt: TGCGCCAGCAGCCAAGCCCTAGCGGGTCTTCCCCCAAGCACAGATACGCAGTATTTT
CDR3aa: CASSQALAGLPPSTDTQYF

j_gene: TRBJ2-7
abundance: many
v_gene: TRBV6-2/TRBV6-3
d_gene: TRBD1
CDR3nt: TGTGCCAGCAGTATTCTGACAGGGACCTACGAGCAGTACTTC
CDR3aa: CASSILTGTYEQYF

j_gene: TRBJ2-7
abundance: many
v_gene: TRBV5-1
d_gene: TRBD1
CDR3nt: TGCGCCAGCAGCTTGGCCCCGGACAGGGTCTACGAGCAGTACTTC
CDR3aa: CASSLAPDRVYEQYF

j_gene: TRBJ2-5
abundance: many
v_gene: TRBV29-1
d_gene: .
CDR3nt: TGCAGCGTTGAAGATTTTAAGCGAGAGGGGGTCGGGGAGACCCAGTACTTC
CDR3aa: CSVEDFKREGVGETQYF

j_gene: TRBJ1-2
abundance: many
v_gene: TRBV12-3/TRBV12-4
d_gene: .
CDR3nt: TGTGCCAGCAGTCCAGGGGCCTACTATGGCTACACCTTC
CDR3aa: CASSPGAYYGYTF

j_gene: TRBJ2-1
abundance: many
v_gene: TRBV30
d_gene: TRBD2
CDR3nt: TGTGCCTGGGGACCTAGCGGGAGGCCAAACAATGAGCAGTTCTTC
CDR3aa: CAWGPSGRPNNEQFF

j_gene: TRBJ2-3
abundance: many
v_gene: TRBV12-3/TRBV12-4
d_gene: .
CDR3nt: TGTGCCAGCAGTTTGGTCACGACAGATACGCAGTATTTT
CDR3aa: CASSLVTTDTQYF

j_gene: TRBJ1-1
abundance: .
v_gene: TRBV18
d_gene: .
CDR3nt: TGTGCCAGCTCACCACCTTGGGGGGCGGCCTCTAGGGCTTTCTTT
CDR3aa: CASSPPWGAASRAFF

j_gene: TRBJ2-3
abundance: .
v_gene: TRBV5-1
d_gene: TRBD2
CDR3nt: TGCGCCAGCAGCTCCGCGGCGACTAGCGGGAGAACAGATACGCAGTATTTT
CDR3aa: CASSSAATSGRTDTQYF

j_gene: TRBJ2-2
abundance: many
v_gene: TRBV6-4
d_gene: .
CDR3nt: TGTGCCAGCAGTGAAGTGGGAGGCGGGGAGCTGTTTTTT
CDR3aa: CASSEVGGGELFF

j_gene: TRBJ2-3
abundance: many
v_gene: TRBV2
d_gene: TRBD1
CDR3nt: TGTGCCAGCAGGCGTGACAGGGACACAGATACGCAGTATTTT
CDR3aa: CASRRDRDTDTQYF

j_gene: TRBJ2-7
abundance: many
v_gene: TRBV30
d_gene: TRBD1
CDR3nt: TGTGCCTGGAGTAGTGAGAGGGGGCTGGGGGAGCAGTACTTC
CDR3aa: CAWSSERGLGEQYF

j_gene: TRBJ1-4
abundance: many
v_gene: TRBV20-1
d_gene: .
CDR3nt: TGCAGTGCTTGGAAGCTTGAAAAACTGTTTTTT
CDR3aa: CSAWKLEKLFF

j_gene: TRBJ1-4
abundance: .
v_gene: TRBV5-1
d_gene: .
CDR3nt: TGCGCCAGCAGCTTGGGGGGAGGAACTAATGAAAAACTGTTTTTT
CDR3aa: CASSLGGGTNEKLFF

j_gene: TRBJ2-3
abundance: many
v_gene: TRBV7-2
d_gene: .
CDR3nt: TGTGCCAGCAGCGGGGGGGGGGCTTTGGCAGATACGCAGTATTTT
CDR3aa: CASSGGGALADTQYF

j_gene: TRBJ2-7
abundance: many
v_gene: TRBV10-3
d_gene: .
CDR3nt: TGTGCCATCAGTGACGGCACTACCTACGAGCAGTACTTC
CDR3aa: CAISDGTTYEQYF

j_gene: TRBJ1-1
abundance: many
v_gene: TRBV5-1
d_gene: .
CDR3nt: TGCGCCAGCAGCTTGGAAGTTGCTGGGGGAGCTTTCTTT
CDR3aa: CASSLEVAGGAFF

j_gene: TRBJ2-3
abundance: many
v_gene: TRBV4-1
d_gene: .
CDR3nt: TGCGCCAGCACCCCAAGAGGGGCTACCAACGGGGGAACCCGCACAGATACGCAGTATTTT
CDR3aa: CASTPRGATNGGTRTDTQYF